The 18 T cell receptor beta chains listed next were all sequenced from one sample in a study of blood T cell repertoires in COVID-19. TCRdb's copy holds only in-frame clones and misses some; the assay was immunoSEQ multiplex PCR. The sample lists fewer than 250,000 clones; about 86% were seen once. The sample consisted of peripheral blood. The receptors come from a woman aged 45-65 years with acute or convalescent COVID-19.

The V call is TRBV4-2, the J call TRBJ1-4; the D gene is possibly TRBD1 (6 bases). The CDR3 length is 14 residues. V lost 4 bases to trimming and J lost 2 bases, with 8 bases between them. Germline V gene lookup returns CDR1 LGHNA and CDR2 YNFKEQ. For the CDR3, the DNA is TGTGCCAGCAGCCCCCAGGGGACTAATGAAAAACTGTTTTTT. Translation: CASSPQGTNEKLFF.

This chain joins TRBV5-1 and TRBJ2-7, with D possibly TRBD1 on 5 matching bases. The germline V gene encodes CDR1 SGHRS and CDR2 YFSETQ. The V gene lost 4 bases and the J gene lost 0 bases, with 17 bases spanning the gap. The CDR3 runs 16 residues. CDR3 nucleotide sequence: TGCGCCAGCAGCCCGGACACTCCGAGTCTCTCCTACGAGCAGTACTTC. This codes for CASSPDTPSLSYEQYF.

The chain has TRBV12-3 or TRBV12-4 and TRBJ2-1, with D unclear. Trimming pared 6 bases from V and 4 bases from J, leaving 7 bases between. The CDR3 consists of 12 residues. The CDR3 region is CASRDIYNEQFF. The CDR3 DNA is TGTGCCAGCAGAGACATATACAATGAGCAGTTCTTC.

The rearrangement joins TRBV6-1 to TRBJ1-2; maybe TRBD1 (5 bases). The CDR3 sequence is 14 residues long. CDR1 and CDR2 (germline): MNHNS, SASEGT. V was clipped by 1 base and J by 3 bases, with 9 bases between them. CDR3 protein: CASSEGGGDYGYTF. CDR3 DNA sequence: TGTGCCAGCAGTGAAGGCGGGGGGGACTATGGCTACACCTTC.

The chain combines TRBV19 with TRBJ1-5; no firm D call. Deletions cut 3 bases from V and 8 bases from J, with 8 bases between. In germline, CDR1 is LNHDA, CDR2 SQIVND (reference sequence). The CDR3 is 12 residues long. The CDR3 loop is CASSIRAKPQHF. The DNA of the CDR3 is TGTGCCAGTAGTATCAGAGCGAAGCCCCAGCATTTT. The variable domain in full, completed from reference TRBV19 and TRBJ1-5, reads DGGITQSPKYLFRKEGQNVTLSCEQNLNHDAMYWYRQDPGQGLRLIYYSQIVNDFQKGDIAEGYSVSREKKESFPLTVTSAQKNPTAFYLCASSIRAKPQHFGDGTRLSIL.

V and J are TRBV7-2 and TRBJ2-1; 7 nucleotides line up with TRBD2. Per germline, CDR1 SGHTA and CDR2 FQGNSA. The CDR3 consists of 17 residues. The V gene end was trimmed by 1 base and the J gene end by 5 bases; junction bases not matched to a gene: 11. CDR3 sequence (DNA): TGTGCCAGCAGCTTAGTTGGCCAGTCTAGCGGACACAATGAGCAGTTCTTC. Its translation is CASSLVGQSSGHNEQFF.

The chain couples TRBV7-3 to TRBJ2-1; D is uncertain. V lost 5 bases to trimming and J lost 0 bases, with 11 bases between them. Germline-derived CDR1 and CDR2 are SGHTA and FQGTGA. CDR3 length equals 15 residues. The CDR3 loop is CASSPQVSSYNEQFF. CDR3 coding DNA: TGTGCCAGCAGCCCCCAAGTGAGCTCCTACAATGAGCAGTTCTTC.

The chain uses TRBV11-3 and TRBJ2-5, with TRBD2 matching over 10 bases. CDR3 size: 17 residues. Germline CDR1 and CDR2: SGHNT and YENEEA. Unmatched junction bases numbered 9, after V lost 1 base and J lost 4 bases. CDR3 region: CASSLGASGRSGETQYF. The CDR3 DNA reads as TGTGCCAGCAGCTTAGGAGCTAGCGGGAGATCAGGAGAGACCCAGTACTTC. Full variable domain (remainder filled in from reference TRBV11-3 and TRBJ2-5): EAGVVQSPRYKIIEKKQPVAFWCNPISGHNTLYWYLQNLGQGPELLIRYENEEAVDDSQLPKDRFSAERLKGVDSTLKIQPAELGDSAVYLCASSLGASGRSGETQYFGPGTRLLVL.

The genes are TRBV4-2 and TRBJ2-3; 7 bases map to TRBD2. The J segment lost 2 bases and the V segment lost 1 base, leaving 3 bases of the junction unmatched. CDR3 size: 15 residues. CDR1 and CDR2 from the germline V gene are LGHNA and YNFKEQ. As DNA, the CDR3 is TGTGCCAGCAGCCAAGGCGGGGGTTCCACAGATACGCAGTATTTT. Its translation is CASSQGGGSTDTQYF.

The gene calls are TRBV7-2 and TRBJ2-1; a weak D match, TRBD2 (6 bases). V was clipped by 7 bases and J by 2 bases, with 18 bases between them. CDR1 is SGHTA and CDR2 is FQGNSA in the germline V gene. This CDR3 has 16 residues. CDR3 region: CASTSGGSEAYNEQFF. CDR3 DNA: TGTGCCAGCACCAGTGGAGGGAGTGAGGCCTACAATGAGCAGTTCTTC.

The V call is TRBV2, the J call TRBJ2-2; the D is unclear. Trimming pared 5 bases from V and 1 base from J, leaving 8 bases between. CDR3 length: 14 amino acids. Per the germline V gene, CDR1 is SNHLY and CDR2 is FYNNEI. CDR3 protein: CASSLILNTGELFF. CDR3 DNA sequence: TGTGCCAGCAGTCTAATCCTGAACACCGGGGAGCTGTTTTTT.

This sequence joins TRBV27 and TRBJ1-1; 9 nucleotides line up with TRBD1. J gave up 5 bases and V 5 bases, and 6 bases lay outside the gene matches. This CDR3 spans 14 amino acids. Germline V gene data show CDR1 as MNHEY and CDR2 as SMNVEV (reference sequence). The CDR3 nucleotides read TGTGCCAGCAGTGCGGGACAGGGCGGTACTGAAGCTTTCTTT. Amino acid sequence: CASSAGQGGTEAFF.

CDR3 sequence: CASSPTSGEETQYF. The DNA for the CDR3 is TGTGCCAGCTCGCCCACTAGCGGGGAAGAGACCCAGTACTTC. J is TRBJ2-5 and V is TRBV18, with 10 bases aligning to TRBD2. The CDR3 runs 14 residues. V was clipped by 6 bases and J by 3 bases; unmatched bases: 4. From germline, CDR1 is KGHSH and CDR2 LQKENI.

CDR3 region: CASSVPTRVVTGELFF. CDR3 in DNA: TGTGCCAGCAGCGTACCGACTAGGGTGGTTACCGGGGAGCTGTTTTTT. The chain is built from TRBV11-3 and TRBJ2-2; perhaps TRBD2 as D (6 bases). The V gene's germline CDR1 is SGHNT and CDR2 YENEEA. Trimming left V 5 bases short and J 5 bases short, with 18 bases between. The CDR3 contains 16 residues.

The chain employs TRBV6-4 and TRBJ1-4; tentatively, D is TRBD1 (6 bases). Between the trimmed V and J ends, which lost 6 bases and 4 bases, there was a span of 24 bases. CDR3 length: 18 residues. The germline CDR1 and CDR2 sequences are MRHNA and SNTAGT. The CDR3 reads CASRTRRILGGVNEKLFF. The CDR3 DNA follows: TGTGCCAGCAGAACCCGACGCATCTTAGGGGGAGTTAATGAAAAACTGTTTTTT.

V and J are TRBV4-3 and TRBJ2-5; TRBD2 matches 14 bases. J was trimmed by 4 bases and V by 1 base; bases with no gene match: 5. The CDR3 is 17 amino acids. Germline CDR1 is LGHNA and CDR2 is YSLEER. In DNA, the CDR3 is TGCGCCAGCAGCCAAGGTGCCGGGACTAGCGGGAGAGAGACCCAGTACTTC. This encodes CASSQGAGTSGRETQYF.

In its sample, this clone was seen once. The chain joins TRBV18 to TRBJ2-3, with unresolved D. This CDR3 is built from 15 residues. From germline, CDR1 is KGHSH and CDR2 LQKENI. V was clipped by 3 bases and J by 8 bases, with 18 bases between them. In DNA, the CDR3 is TGTGCCAGCTCACCCCTAGATTGGTCCCTAGGTACGCAGTATTTT. Protein: CASSPLDWSLGTQYF.

The rearrangement joins TRBV7-2 to TRBJ2-1; D might be TRBD2 (5 bases). Germline V lookup: CDR1 SGHTA, CDR2 FQGNSA. The CDR3 has 12 amino acids. V was pared by 4 bases and J by 10 bases, with 11 bases between. For the CDR3, the DNA is TGTGCCAGCAGCTCGGGGTCGTTGGAGCAGTTCTTC. Protein: CASSSGSLEQFF.